This T cell receptor beta chain was found in a study of cytomegalovirus exposure and HLA in healthy donors. Libraries were prepared by immunoSEQ multiplex PCR; TCRdb keeps only in-frame clonotypes and omits some of them. Of 200,000 or so clones in the sample, about nine tenths are singletons; the top ten hold about 2%. The germline gives CDR1 SGHNT, CDR2 YYREEE (reference sequence). The J segment lost 5 bases and the V segment lost 5 bases, leaving 9 bases of the junction unmatched. The CDR3 is 14 residues long. General study points: Reports credit the classifier with highly specific, highly sensitive diagnosis of cytomegalovirus status. Confirmation in vitro established that a few CMV-associated chains were specific for CMV antigens. Whilst most TCR sequences proved rare, a subset of public TCRs occurred across many donors.

On this clone: Its antigen remains unknown.

This receptor was identified in a woman aged 18-29 years in good health and CMV-seropositive. Sequencing was done on a sample of PBMCs. The V gene is TRBV5-4, the J gene TRBJ1-1, with 7 bases matching TRBD1. CDR3 sequence (DNA): TGTGCCAGCAGTGACAGGGCGTTATCAACTGAAGCTTTCTTT. This codes for CASSDRALSTEAFF.